The entry below describes one T cell receptor beta chain. The antigen remains unidentified. This specimen belongs to a study of cytomegalovirus exposure and HLA in healthy donors. On the study more broadly: A prior analysis found about 120 million unique TCR beta sequences from around 180 million T cells.

Study-level results: Of the V segments, some could not be distinguished, including TRBV6-2 and TRBV6-3, and were excluded. Earlier findings revealed that most TCR beta V segments proved productive either about 87% or about 30% of the time. Accurate predictions that matched the HLA-A and HLA-B alleles of most subjects were reportedly made from TCR beta sequences.

A multiplex PCR was run with 60 Vbeta primers and 13 Jbeta primers. TCRdb keeps only in-frame clones here, not all; method: immunoSEQ multiplex PCR. Of 190,000 or so clones listed, 75% to 85% are singletons. The CDR3 has 11 residues. V was shortened by 9 bases and J by 8 bases, with 10 bases between the two germline ends. Germline V gene data show CDR1 as LNHDA and CDR2 as SQIVND (reference sequence). Sequenced sample: PBMCs. This receptor was taken from a boy between 10 and 17 years old in good health and CMV-seronegative. This sequence joins TRBV19 and TRBJ1-4; a weak D match, TRBD1 (5 bases). The CDR3, as DNA: TGTGCCAGCCAGGGTATGGAAAAACTGTTTTTT. This translates into CASQGMEKLFF.